The rows below give T cell receptor beta chains drawn from one sample of a study of graft-versus-host responses after intestinal transplantation. Clones were sequenced by immunoSEQ multiplex PCR, and TCRdb holds only the in-frame ones, with some missing. Among 15,000 to 20,000 clones listed, roughly four fifths were seen once. The sequenced sample was PBMCs, obtained 14 days after transplant. The receptors were sampled from a human patient who received an intestinal transplant, so some T cells may come from the graft donor. The CDR3 runs from the conserved cysteine through the conserved F or W. A D gene is named only where the DNA matches it firmly. The size field is filled for only some rows; it gives once, few, many or a size class.

j_call: TRBJ1-6; clone_size: -; v_call: TRBV28; d_call: -; cdr3_nt: TGTGCCAGCAGTTTAGGGGGCAAGAATTCACCCCTCCACTTT; cdr3_aa: CASSLGGKNSPLHF
j_call: TRBJ1-2; clone_size: -; v_call: TRBV30; d_call: -; cdr3_nt: TGTGCCTATGACAGGCGAGCTAACTATGGCTACACCTTC; cdr3_aa: CAYDRRANYGYTF
j_call: TRBJ2-1; clone_size: -; v_call: TRBV28; d_call: -; cdr3_nt: TGTGCCAGCATACTAATTGCGGGGGCCCGAAGCTCCTACAATGAGCAGTTCTTC; cdr3_aa: CASILIAGARSSYNEQFF
j_call: TRBJ2-1; clone_size: -; v_call: TRBV10-2; d_call: TRBD2; cdr3_nt: TGCGCCAGTACCGGGACTAGCAGCTCCTACAATGAGCAGTTCTTC; cdr3_aa: CASTGTSSSYNEQFF
j_call: TRBJ2-1; clone_size: -; v_call: TRBV7-9; d_call: TRBD1; cdr3_nt: TGTGCCAGCAGCTTTCCGGGACAGGGAGGTGAGCAGTTCTTC; cdr3_aa: CASSFPGQGGEQFF
j_call: TRBJ1-2; clone_size: -; v_call: TRBV28; d_call: TRBD1; cdr3_nt: TGTGCCAGCAGTTCCTTCGGACAGGGCTATGGCTACACCTTC; cdr3_aa: CASSSFGQGYGYTF
j_call: TRBJ1-1; clone_size: few; v_call: TRBV9; d_call: -; cdr3_nt: TGTGCCAGCAGGCCTACACATCGTCAGGGAGAATCGGCCGAAGCTTTCTTT; cdr3_aa: CASRPTHRQGESAEAFF
j_call: TRBJ2-2; clone_size: -; v_call: TRBV27; d_call: TRBD2; cdr3_nt: TGTGCCAGCAGTTTATCGTTTCTAGCGGGAGGGCCCGCCGGGGAGCTGTTTTTT; cdr3_aa: CASSLSFLAGGPAGELFF
j_call: TRBJ2-1; clone_size: once; v_call: TRBV30; d_call: TRBD2; cdr3_nt: TGTGCCTGGACGGCCAAAAGGGACTATGGTGAGCAGTTCTTC; cdr3_aa: CAWTAKRDYGEQFF
j_call: TRBJ2-7; clone_size: -; v_call: TRBV7-9; d_call: -; cdr3_nt: TGTGCCAGCAGCTTAAGTTGGAGCGGGTCCTACGAGCAGTACTTC; cdr3_aa: CASSLSWSGSYEQYF
j_call: TRBJ2-7; clone_size: -; v_call: TRBV11-3; d_call: TRBD2; cdr3_nt: TGTGCCAGCAGCTTAGACCCGACTAGCGGGGTTTTGGACGAGCAGTACTTC; cdr3_aa: CASSLDPTSGVLDEQYF
j_call: TRBJ1-3; clone_size: -; v_call: TRBV6-1; d_call: -; cdr3_nt: TGTGCCAGCAGTGAGATATACTCTGGAAACACCATATATTTT; cdr3_aa: CASSEIYSGNTIYF
j_call: TRBJ1-5; clone_size: -; v_call: TRBV5-1; d_call: -; cdr3_nt: TGCGCCAGCAGCCCGTGGCCGGGGGCAGATCAGCCCCAGCATTTT; cdr3_aa: CASSPWPGADQPQHF
j_call: TRBJ1-2; clone_size: -; v_call: TRBV7-9; d_call: -; cdr3_nt: TGTGCCAGCAGCTTAGGAACTAACTATGGCTACACCTTC; cdr3_aa: CASSLGTNYGYTF
j_call: TRBJ2-7; clone_size: few; v_call: TRBV5-6; d_call: -; cdr3_nt: TGTGCCAGCAGCTGGGGCGGGTCGGCCTCCTACGAGCAGTACTTC; cdr3_aa: CASSWGGSASYEQYF
j_call: TRBJ2-3; clone_size: -; v_call: TRBV9; d_call: TRBD2; cdr3_nt: TGTGCCAGCAGCGCCGGACTAGCGGGGCTCTCAGATACGCAGTATTTT; cdr3_aa: CASSAGLAGLSDTQYF
j_call: TRBJ1-1; clone_size: -; v_call: TRBV4-1; d_call: TRBD1; cdr3_nt: TGCGCCAGCAGCCAAGAAGGGACAGGATATGAAGCTTTCTTT; cdr3_aa: CASSQEGTGYEAFF
j_call: TRBJ1-5; clone_size: once; v_call: TRBV7-2; d_call: -; cdr3_nt: TGTGCCAGCAGCTTAGTCAGCCTGGGCAATCAGCCCCAGCATTTT; cdr3_aa: CASSLVSLGNQPQHF
j_call: TRBJ2-7; clone_size: -; v_call: TRBV28; d_call: TRBD2; cdr3_nt: TGTGCCAGCAGTTTCTGGGAGGGCCTATACGAGCAGTACTTC; cdr3_aa: CASSFWEGLYEQYF
j_call: TRBJ2-5; clone_size: once; v_call: TRBV30; d_call: -; cdr3_nt: TGTGCCTGGAGTGTTTCCAGGGACTCTATCGACTTC; cdr3_aa: CAWSVSRDSIDF